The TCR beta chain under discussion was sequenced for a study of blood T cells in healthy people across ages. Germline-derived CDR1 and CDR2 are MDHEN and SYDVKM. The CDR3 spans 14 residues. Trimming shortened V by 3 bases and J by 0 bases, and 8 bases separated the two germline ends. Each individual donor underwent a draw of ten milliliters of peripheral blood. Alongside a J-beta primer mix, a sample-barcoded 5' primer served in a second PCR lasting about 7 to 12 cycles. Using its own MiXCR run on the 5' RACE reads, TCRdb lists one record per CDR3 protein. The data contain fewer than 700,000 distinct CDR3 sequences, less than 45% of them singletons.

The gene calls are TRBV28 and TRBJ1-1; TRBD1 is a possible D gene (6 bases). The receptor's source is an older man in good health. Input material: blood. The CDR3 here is CASSLGALNTEAFF. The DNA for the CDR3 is TGTGCCAGCAGTTTGGGGGCGCTGAACACTGAAGCTTTCTTT. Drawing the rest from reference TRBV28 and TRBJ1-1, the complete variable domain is DVKVTQSSRYLVKRTGEKVFLECVQDMDHENMFWYRQDPGLGLRLIYFSYDVKMKEKGDIPEGYSVSREKKERFSLILESASTNQTSMYLCASSLGALNTEAFFGQGTRLTVV.